Sequencing of this T cell receptor beta chain was carried out in a study of sequential checkpoint blockade in melanoma. Profiled with immunoSEQ multiplex PCR; TCRdb holds only in-frame clones, not every one. The table includes some 6,000 clones, 55% to 60% detected once. The CDR3 has 13 amino acids. Germline-derived CDR1 and CDR2 are MNHEY and SVGAGI. Deletions cut 2 bases from V and 7 bases from J, with 11 bases between. The treatment here: randomized to nivolumab then ipilimumab (arm A) or the reverse (arm B). Live CD3+CD8+ CD19− CD56− cells were sorted from PBMCs. The J gene is TRBJ1-2, the V gene TRBV6-5, with D perhaps TRBD1 (5 bases). The clonotype originates from a human donor with melanoma. The sequencing used CD8+ T cells sorted from blood (inferred from file names), collected from a patient given nivolumab and ipilimumab in sequence. CDR3 nucleotide sequence: TGTGCCAGCAGTTACGGAGGGGATATTGGCTACACCTTC. Translated: CASSYGGDIGYTF.